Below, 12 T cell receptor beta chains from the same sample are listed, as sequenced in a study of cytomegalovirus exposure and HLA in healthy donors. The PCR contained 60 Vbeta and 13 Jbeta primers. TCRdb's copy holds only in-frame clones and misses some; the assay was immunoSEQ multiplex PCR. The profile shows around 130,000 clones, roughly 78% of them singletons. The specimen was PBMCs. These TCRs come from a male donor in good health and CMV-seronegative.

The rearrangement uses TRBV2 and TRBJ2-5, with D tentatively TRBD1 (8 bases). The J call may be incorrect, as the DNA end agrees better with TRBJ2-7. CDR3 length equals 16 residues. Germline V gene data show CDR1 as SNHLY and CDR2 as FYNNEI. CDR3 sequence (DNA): TGTGCCAGCACTGGGGGGGAAGGGACAGGATCCTACGAGCAGTACTTC. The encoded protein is CASTGGEGTGSYEQYF.

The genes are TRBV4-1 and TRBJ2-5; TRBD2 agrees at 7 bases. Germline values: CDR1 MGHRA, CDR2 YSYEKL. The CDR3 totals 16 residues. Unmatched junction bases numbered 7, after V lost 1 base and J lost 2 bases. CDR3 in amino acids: CASSQAGGSQQETQYF. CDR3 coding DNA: TGCGCCAGCAGCCAAGCTGGCGGGAGCCAACAAGAGACCCAGTACTTC.

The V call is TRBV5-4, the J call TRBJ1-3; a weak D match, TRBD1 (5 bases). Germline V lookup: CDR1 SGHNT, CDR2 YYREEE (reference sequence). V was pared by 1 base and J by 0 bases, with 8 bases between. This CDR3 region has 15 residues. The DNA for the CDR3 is TGTGCCAGCAGCTTGAACGGGGGCTCTGGAAACACCATATATTTT. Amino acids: CASSLNGGSGNTIYF.

The CDR3 loop is CASSLGGQPYGYTF. The CDR3 DNA is TGTGCCAGCAGTTTAGGGGGACAGCCCTATGGCTACACCTTC. This chain links TRBV28 with TRBJ1-2; 7 bases align to TRBD1. The CDR3 totals 14 residues. Germline V gene lookup returns CDR1 MDHEN and CDR2 SYDVKM. V shed 2 bases, J shed 4 bases, and the junction held 4 bases outside the gene matches.

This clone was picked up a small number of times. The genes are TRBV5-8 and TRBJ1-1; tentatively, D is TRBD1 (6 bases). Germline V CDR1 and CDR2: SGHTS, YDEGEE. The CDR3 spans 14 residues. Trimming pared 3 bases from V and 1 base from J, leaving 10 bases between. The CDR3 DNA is TGTGCCAGCAGCTCCGGGACAAGGAACACTGAAGCTTTCTTT. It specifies CASSSGTRNTEAFF.

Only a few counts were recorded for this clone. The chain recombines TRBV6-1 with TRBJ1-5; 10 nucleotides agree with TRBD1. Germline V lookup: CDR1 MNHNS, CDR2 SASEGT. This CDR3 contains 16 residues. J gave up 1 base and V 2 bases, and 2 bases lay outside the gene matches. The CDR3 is CASSEWTGGSNQPQHF. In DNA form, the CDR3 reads TGTGCCAGCAGTGAATGGACAGGGGGGAGCAATCAGCCCCAGCATTTT.

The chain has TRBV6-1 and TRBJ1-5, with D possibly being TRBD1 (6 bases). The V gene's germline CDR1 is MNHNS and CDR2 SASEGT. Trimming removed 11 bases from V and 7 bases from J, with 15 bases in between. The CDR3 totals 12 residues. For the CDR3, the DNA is TGTGCCGTTACGCAGGGGACACAGCCCCAGCATTTT. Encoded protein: CAVTQGTQPQHF.

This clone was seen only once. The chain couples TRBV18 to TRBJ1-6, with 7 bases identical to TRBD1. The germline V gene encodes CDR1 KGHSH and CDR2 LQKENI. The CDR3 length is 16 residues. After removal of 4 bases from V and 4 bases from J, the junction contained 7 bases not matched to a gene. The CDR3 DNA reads TGTGCCAGCTCACAAAACTCACAGGGGTATAATTCACCCCTCCACTTT. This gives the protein CASSQNSQGYNSPLHF.

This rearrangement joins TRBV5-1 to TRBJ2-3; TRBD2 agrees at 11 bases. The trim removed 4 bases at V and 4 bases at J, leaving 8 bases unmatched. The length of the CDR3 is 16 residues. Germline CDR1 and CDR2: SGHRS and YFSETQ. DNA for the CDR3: TGCGCCAGCAGCCTAACTAGCGGGAGAAGAGCAGATACGCAGTATTTT. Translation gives CASSLTSGRRADTQYF.

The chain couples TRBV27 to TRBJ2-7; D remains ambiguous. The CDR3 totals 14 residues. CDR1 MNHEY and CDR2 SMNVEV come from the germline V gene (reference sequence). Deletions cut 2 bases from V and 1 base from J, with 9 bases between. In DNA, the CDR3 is TGTGCCAGCAGTTTAGTCCGGAGATCCTACGAGCAGTACTTC. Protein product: CASSLVRRSYEQYF.

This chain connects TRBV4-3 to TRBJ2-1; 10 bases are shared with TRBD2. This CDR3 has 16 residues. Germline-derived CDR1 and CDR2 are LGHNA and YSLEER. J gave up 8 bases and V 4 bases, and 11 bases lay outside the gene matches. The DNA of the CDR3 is TGCGCCAGCAGCCTCGGATCGGGACTAGCGAGGGATGAGCAGTTCTTC. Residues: CASSLGSGLARDEQFF.

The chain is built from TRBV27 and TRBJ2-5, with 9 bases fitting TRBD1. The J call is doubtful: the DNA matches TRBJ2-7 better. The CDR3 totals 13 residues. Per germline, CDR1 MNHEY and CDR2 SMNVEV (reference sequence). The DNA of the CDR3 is TGTGCCAGCAGTTTGGACAGGGGCTACGAGCAGTACTTC. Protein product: CASSLDRGYEQYF.